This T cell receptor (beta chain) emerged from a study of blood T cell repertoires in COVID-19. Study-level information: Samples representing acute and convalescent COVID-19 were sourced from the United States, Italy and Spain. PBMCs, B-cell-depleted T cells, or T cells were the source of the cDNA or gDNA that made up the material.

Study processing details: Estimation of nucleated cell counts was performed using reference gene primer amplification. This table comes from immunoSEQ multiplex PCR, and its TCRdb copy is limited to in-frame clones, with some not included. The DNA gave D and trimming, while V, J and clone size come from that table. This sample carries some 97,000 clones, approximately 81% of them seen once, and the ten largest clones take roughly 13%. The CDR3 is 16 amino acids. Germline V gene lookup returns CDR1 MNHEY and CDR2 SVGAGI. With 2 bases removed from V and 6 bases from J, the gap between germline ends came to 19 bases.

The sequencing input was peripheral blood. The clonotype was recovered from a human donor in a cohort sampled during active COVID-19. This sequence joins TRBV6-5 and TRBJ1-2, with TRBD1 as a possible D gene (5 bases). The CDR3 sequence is CASSYGGVATNHGYTF. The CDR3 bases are TGTGCCAGCAGTTACGGGGGGGTTGCCACAAACCATGGCTACACCTTC.